This T cell receptor beta chain was captured by sequencing in a study of blood T cell dynamics during melanoma immunotherapy. The sample's time point: week 3, after first cycle of checkpoint inhibitor. Blood was drawn before treatment and at week 3 after checkpoint blockade. The CDR3 is made up of 15 amino acids. The V end was cut by 5 bases, the J end by 6 bases, with 17 bases between. Germline V gives CDR1 LNHDA, CDR2 SQIVND (reference sequence). Profiling relied on immunoSEQ multiplex PCR, and the TCRdb table lists in-frame clones only, not all of them. The repertoire holds about 10,000 clones, about 88% seen once, with roughly 6.1% in the top ten.

This clonotype originated in a human donor with melanoma. The sample consisted of blood, taken from a patient treated with checkpoint blockade. The chain carries TRBV19 and TRBJ1-5; perhaps TRBD1 as D (5 bases). CDR3 protein: CASSAWGGAPQPQHF. As DNA, the CDR3 is TGTGCCAGTAGTGCGTGGGGAGGGGCGCCTCAGCCCCAGCATTTT.